This TCR beta chain emerged from a study of cytomegalovirus exposure and HLA in healthy donors. Study-level points and caveats: Excluded were some V segments that proved indistinguishable, including TRBV6-2 and TRBV6-3. A later analysis showed HLA-associated TCR beta chains outstripping equally common others in clonal expansion.

About this clone itself: Its antigen remains unknown.

Both 60 Vbeta primers and 13 Jbeta primers went into the PCR. In the study's own analysis: Later, about 80 million unique TCR beta chains were counted in an analysis, and roughly 10 million of them were shared. Only in-frame clones appear in the TCRdb table, and some are missing; sequencing was by immunoSEQ multiplex PCR. V and J calls and clone size are as listed in that table; D and trimming were resolved from the DNA. Among approximately 150,000 clones listed, 70% to 90% were seen once. Germline V CDR1 and CDR2: SGHNT, YENEEA. Trimming removed 3 bases from V and 2 bases from J; junction bases left unmatched: 15. This CDR3 region has 18 residues.

The chain recombines TRBV11-3 with TRBJ2-7; 8 bases fit TRBD1. This TCR derives from a woman between 40 and 55 years old in good health and CMV-seronegative. Material: PBMCs. The chain's CDR3 is CASSLTGDTTNMTYEQYF. CDR3 nucleotide sequence: TGTGCCAGCAGCTTGACAGGGGACACTACCAATATGACCTACGAGCAGTACTTC.